This record covers a single T cell receptor (beta chain). Clones were sequenced by immunoSEQ multiplex PCR, and TCRdb holds only the in-frame ones, with some missing. The data hold nearly 250,000 clones, with 86% observed a single time. The sample is drawn from a study of blood T cell repertoires in COVID-19. Trimming left V 6 bases short and J 5 bases short, with 9 bases between. The CDR3 consists of 12 residues. In germline, CDR1 is SNHLY, CDR2 FYNNEI. Material: peripheral blood. The chain combines TRBV2 with TRBJ2-3; TRBD2 might be the D (6 bases). The clonotype originates from a woman aged 60 to 75 who had recovered from COVID-19. The CDR3 nucleotides are TGTGCCAGCAGGGGAGGCGAAGATACGCAGTATTTT. Translating it yields CASRGGEDTQYF.